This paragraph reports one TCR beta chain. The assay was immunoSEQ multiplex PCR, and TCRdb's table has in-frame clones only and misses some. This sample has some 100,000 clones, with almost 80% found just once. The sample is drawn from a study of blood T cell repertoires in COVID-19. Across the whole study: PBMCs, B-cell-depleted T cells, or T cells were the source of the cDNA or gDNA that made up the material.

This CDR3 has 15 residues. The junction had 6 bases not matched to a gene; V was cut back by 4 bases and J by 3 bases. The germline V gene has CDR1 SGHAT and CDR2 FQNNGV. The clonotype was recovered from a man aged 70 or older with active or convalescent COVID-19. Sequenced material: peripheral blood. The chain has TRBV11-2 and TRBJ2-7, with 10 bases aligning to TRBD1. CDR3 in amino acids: CASSSPGQGYYEQYF. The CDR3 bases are TGTGCCAGCAGCTCACCGGGACAGGGGTACTACGAGCAGTACTTC. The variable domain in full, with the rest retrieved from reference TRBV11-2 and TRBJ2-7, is EAGVAQSPRYKIIEKRQSVAFWCNPISGHATLYWYQQILGQGPKLLIQFQNNGVVDDSQLPKDRFSAERLKGVDSTLKIQPAKLEDSAVYLCASSSPGQGYYEQYFGPGTRLTVT.